Presented here are 9 T cell receptor beta chains from one specimen sequenced in a study of T cell responses to AZD1222 COVID-19 vaccine (dated by TCRdb to about 2021). This specimen's time point label, per the study, means: baseline before first vaccination. Libraries were prepared through the immunoSEQ multiplex PCR assay. Imported from immuneACCESS, the table was reduced by TCRdb to in-frame sequences with V and J called. These copies leave out some clones; in studies compared against another copy, an unresolved V gene accounts for under half, and the cause of the remainder is not known. Present in this sample are under 200,000 clones, roughly 88% of which were seen just once. Of the sample, 0.75% to 1% is held by the ten largest clones. This sample comprised peripheral blood, obtained on day 0 of AZD1222 vaccination. These receptor sequences come from an adult in good health.

This sequence joins TRBV4-1 and TRBJ2-3; D possibly uses TRBD1 or TRBD2 (5 bases each). V was cut by 7 bases and J by 2 bases, with 10 bases left in between. Germline loops: CDR1 MGHRA, CDR2 YSYEKL. The CDR3 consists of 13 residues. Here the CDR3 reads CASTLGDTDTQYF. Here the CDR3 DNA reads TGCGCCAGCACCTTGGGGGACACAGATACGCAGTATTTT.

The CDR3 here is CAISELAGRYGYTF. As DNA, the CDR3 is TGTGCCATCAGTGAGTTGGCAGGGAGGTATGGCTACACCTTC. V usage is TRBV10-3 and J usage is TRBJ1-2; maybe TRBD1 (5 bases). V lost 1 base to trimming and J lost 5 bases, with 11 bases between them. Germline CDR1 reads ENHRY; CDR2 reads SYGVKD. This CDR3 is built from 14 residues.

This sequence joins TRBV4-1 and TRBJ2-7; TRBD2 might be the D (6 bases). This CDR3 spans 16 amino acids. The germline gives CDR1 MGHRA, CDR2 YSYEKL. Trimming left V 0 bases short and J 2 bases short, with 14 bases between. The CDR3 sequence is CASSQDRGGSPYEQYF. The CDR3 coding sequence is TGCGCCAGCAGCCAAGATCGCGGAGGGTCGCCCTACGAGCAGTACTTC.

This chain connects TRBV29-1 to TRBJ2-3, with a possible D match to TRBD1 (6 bases). V lost 5 bases to trimming and J lost 3 bases, with 18 bases between them. The germline V gene encodes CDR1 SQVTM and CDR2 ANQGSEA. This CDR3 is 15 amino acids long. The CDR3 DNA sequence: TGCAGCGTTCCTAGGACAGCCCGAGGGACAGATACGCAGTATTTT. Amino acid sequence: CSVPRTARGTDTQYF.

As regards this clone: Other DNA sequences in the sample encode the same CDR3. The chain's CDR3 is CSAGVETQYF. For the CDR3, the DNA is TGCAGCGCAGGGGTAGAGACCCAGTACTTC. The rearrangement links TRBV20-1 to TRBJ2-5; D possibly corresponds to TRBD1 (6 bases). CDR3 size: 10 residues. Germline V gene data show CDR1 as DFQATT and CDR2 as SNEGSKA (reference sequence).

This chain joins TRBV28 and TRBJ2-5, with 7 positions matching TRBD1. Trimming at V came to 4 bases and at J to 4 bases, leaving 9 bases not matched to a gene. The length of the CDR3 is 15 residues. Germline CDR1 is MDHEN and CDR2 is SYDVKM. The CDR3 region has the DNA TGTGCCAGCAGTTCCGACAGGGACGTGCGAGAGACCCAGTACTTC. Translating gives CASSSDRDVRETQYF.

V and J are TRBV6-4 and TRBJ2-3, with TRBD1 matching 8 bases. The CDR3 runs to 14 residues. The V gene's germline CDR1 is MRHNA and CDR2 SNTAGT. With 5 bases clipped from V and 0 bases from J, the junction kept 1 base outside the gene matches. The CDR3 here is CASSNRGSTDTQYF. The CDR3 DNA follows: TGTGCCAGCAGTAACAGGGGGAGCACAGATACGCAGTATTTT.

CDR3 residues: CASSYGTLNQPQHF. In nucleotides, the CDR3 is TGTGCCAGCAGTTACGGGACTCTAAATCAGCCCCAGCATTTT. The chain links TRBV6-5 to TRBJ1-5; a weak D match, TRBD1 (5 bases). The CDR3 spans 14 residues. Trimming took 2 bases from V and 4 from J, leaving 9 bases between them. CDR1 is MNHEY, CDR2 SVGAGI, per germline.

This sequence joins TRBV27 and TRBJ2-5; TRBD1 is a possible D gene (6 bases). CDR3 length equals 16 residues. Germline V gives CDR1 MNHEY, CDR2 SMNVEV (reference sequence). V was clipped by 5 bases and J by 2 bases, with 18 bases between them. Here the CDR3 DNA reads TGTGCCAGCAGTCAAGGGACAAACCCCTCACAAGAGACCCAGTACTTC. Protein product: CASSQGTNPSQETQYF.